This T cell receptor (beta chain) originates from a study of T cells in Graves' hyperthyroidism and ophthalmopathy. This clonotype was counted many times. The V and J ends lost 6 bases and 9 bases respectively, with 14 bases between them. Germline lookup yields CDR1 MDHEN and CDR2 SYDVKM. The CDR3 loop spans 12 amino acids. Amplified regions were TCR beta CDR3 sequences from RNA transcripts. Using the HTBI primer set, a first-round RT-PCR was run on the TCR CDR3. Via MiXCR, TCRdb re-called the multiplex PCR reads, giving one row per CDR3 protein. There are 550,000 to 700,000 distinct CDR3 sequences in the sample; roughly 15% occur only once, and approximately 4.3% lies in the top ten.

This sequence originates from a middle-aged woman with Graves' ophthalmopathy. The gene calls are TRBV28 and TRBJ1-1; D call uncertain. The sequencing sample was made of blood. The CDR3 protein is CASSPRLQQAFF. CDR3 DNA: TGTGCCAGCAGCCCCCGACTCCAACAAGCTTTCTTT.